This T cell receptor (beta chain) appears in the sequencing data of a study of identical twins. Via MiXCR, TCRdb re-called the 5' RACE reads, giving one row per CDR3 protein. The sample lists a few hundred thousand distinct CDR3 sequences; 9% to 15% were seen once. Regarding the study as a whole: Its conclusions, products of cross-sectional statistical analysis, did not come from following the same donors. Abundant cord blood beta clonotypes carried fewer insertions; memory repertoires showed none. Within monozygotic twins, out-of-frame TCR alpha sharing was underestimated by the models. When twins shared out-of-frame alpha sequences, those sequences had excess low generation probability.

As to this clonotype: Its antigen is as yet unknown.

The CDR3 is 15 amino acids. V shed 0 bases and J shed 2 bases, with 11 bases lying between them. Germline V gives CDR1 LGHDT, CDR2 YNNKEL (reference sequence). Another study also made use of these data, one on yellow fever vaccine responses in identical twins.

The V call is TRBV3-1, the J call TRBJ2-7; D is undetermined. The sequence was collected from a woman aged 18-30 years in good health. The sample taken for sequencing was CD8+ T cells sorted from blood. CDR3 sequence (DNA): TGTGCCAGCAGCCAAGATCCGTCGGATACCTACGAGCAGTACGTC. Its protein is CASSQDPSDTYEQYV.